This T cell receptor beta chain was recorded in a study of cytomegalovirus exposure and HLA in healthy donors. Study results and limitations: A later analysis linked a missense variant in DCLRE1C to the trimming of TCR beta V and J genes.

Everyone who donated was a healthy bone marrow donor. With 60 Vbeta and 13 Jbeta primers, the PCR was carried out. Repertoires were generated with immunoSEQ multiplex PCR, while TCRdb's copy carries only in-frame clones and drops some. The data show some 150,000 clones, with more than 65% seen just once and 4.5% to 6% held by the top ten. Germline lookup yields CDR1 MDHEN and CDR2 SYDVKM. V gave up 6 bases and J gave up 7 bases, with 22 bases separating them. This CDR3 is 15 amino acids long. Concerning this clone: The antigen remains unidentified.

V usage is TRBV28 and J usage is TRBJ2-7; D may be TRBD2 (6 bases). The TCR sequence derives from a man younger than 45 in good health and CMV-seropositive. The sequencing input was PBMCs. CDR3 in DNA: TGTGCCAGCAGCGCAGCCTGGGGGGTCCAGGATGAGCAGTACTTC. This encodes CASSAAWGVQDEQYF.